The source of this T cell receptor beta chain is a study of cytomegalovirus exposure and HLA in healthy donors. The PCR contained 60 Vbeta and 13 Jbeta primers. Generated by immunoSEQ multiplex PCR, the TCRdb table keeps only in-frame clones and is missing some. The table includes about 230,000 clones, about 85% detected once. The CDR3 length is 14 residues. Germline V CDR1 and CDR2: SEHNR, FQNEAQ (reference sequence). V gave up 3 bases and J gave up 4 bases; unmatched junction bases: 6. In this sample, this clone turned up a few times. This TCR was recovered from a girl aged 2 to 9 in good health and CMV-seronegative. Sequenced input: PBMCs. The chain combines TRBV7-9 with TRBJ2-7; 7 bases map to TRBD1. The CDR3 DNA reads as TGTGCCAGCAGCTTCTTGGACAGGAGATACGAGCAGTACTTC. It specifies CASSFLDRRYEQYF. The variable domain in full, with the rest retrieved from reference TRBV7-9 and TRBJ2-7, is DTGVSQNPRHKITKRGQNVTFRCDPISEHNRLYWYRQTLGQGPEFLTYFQNEAQLEKSRLLSDRFSAERPKGSFSTLEIQRTEQGDSAMYLCASSFLDRRYEQYFGPGTRLTVT.